This is a list of T cell receptor beta chains from one sample in a study of T cell responses to AZD1222 COVID-19 vaccine. Only in-frame clones appear in the TCRdb table, and some are missing; sequencing was by immunoSEQ multiplex PCR. This table holds 150,000 to 200,000 clones, 94% found once. This sample comprised peripheral blood, obtained on day 0 of AZD1222 vaccination. Receptor source: an adult in good health. CDR3s leave out the opening cysteine and the closing phenylalanine or tryptophan.

j_call: TRBJ2-1; v_call: TRBV27; cdr3_aa: ASSFGSGSSEQF
j_call: TRBJ2-6; v_call: TRBV5-1; cdr3_aa: ASSARQGLAGANVLT
j_call: TRBJ1-5; v_call: TRBV3-1/TRBV3-2; cdr3_aa: ASSQDSPYSNQPQH
j_call: TRBJ2-7; v_call: TRBV14; cdr3_aa: ASSAGPVQY
j_call: TRBJ2-7; v_call: TRBV19; cdr3_aa: ASSRGGDTYEQY
j_call: TRBJ1-5; v_call: TRBV28; cdr3_aa: ASSLPGNQPQH
j_call: TRBJ1-2; v_call: TRBV5-1; cdr3_aa: ASSLSSISGYT
j_call: TRBJ2-1; v_call: TRBV24-1; cdr3_aa: ATSDRQGPGSYNEQF
j_call: TRBJ2-7; v_call: TRBV27; cdr3_aa: ASSPVSLAGPTYEQY
j_call: TRBJ1-4; v_call: TRBV29-1; cdr3_aa: SPAGTTNEKLF